The sample holds a few counts of the clone carrying this T cell receptor (beta chain). The data are from a study of blood T cell repertoires in COVID-19. The CDR3 covers 17 residues. V lost 6 bases, J lost 0 bases, and 8 bases stayed unmatched. Germline-derived CDR1 and CDR2 are LGHDT and YNNKEL (reference sequence). Profiled with immunoSEQ multiplex PCR; TCRdb holds only in-frame clones, not every one. The data show 270,000 or so clones, 85% to 90% seen once. The sequence was obtained from a woman in her 30s with COVID-19, enrolled during active disease. The genes are TRBV3-1 (or the pseudogene TRBV3-2) and TRBJ2-6, with 7 bases matching TRBD1. The source material was peripheral blood. CDR3 coding DNA: TGTGCCAGCAGTCCTACAGGGGCCAGCTCTGGGGCCAACGTCCTGACTTTC. Translation gives CASSPTGASSGANVLTF.